This entry lists 12 T cell receptor beta chains sequenced from one sample in a study of shared clonotypes between healthy human individuals. Repertoires were generated with immunoSEQ multiplex PCR, while TCRdb's copy carries only in-frame clones and drops some. The repertoire has approximately 1.5 million clones, roughly 98.5% of them found once; the top ten carry 0.36%. The sequenced sample was naive CD4+ T cells sorted from blood. The subset: CD45RA+ positively selected. The receptors originated from a man younger than 40 in good health.

The genes are TRBV9 and TRBJ2-1, with TRBD2 matching 13 bases. Germline V gives CDR1 SGDLS, CDR2 YYNGEE. The CDR3 covers 16 residues. Trimming cost V 2 bases and J 3 bases; bases outside gene matches: 2. Written as DNA, the CDR3 is TGTGCCAGCAGCGTGGGACTAGCGGGGTTCTACAATGAGCAGTTCTTC. Encoded protein: CASSVGLAGFYNEQFF.

The rearrangement links TRBV7-9 to TRBJ2-1; tentatively, D is TRBD1 or TRBD2 (5 bases each). V lost 5 bases and J 0 bases, leaving 11 bases between the germline ends. There are 15 residues in the CDR3. The germline V gene has CDR1 SEHNR and CDR2 FQNEAQ (reference sequence). The CDR3: CASSVGTVSYNEQFF. CDR3 sequence (DNA): TGTGCCAGCAGCGTCGGGACGGTCTCCTACAATGAGCAGTTCTTC.

This rearrangement joins TRBV2 to TRBJ2-7; the match to TRBD2 covers 7 bases. The germline V gene encodes CDR1 SNHLY and CDR2 FYNNEI. The CDR3 is 16 amino acids. Germline trimming cut 6 bases from V and 2 bases from J; bases unmatched to any gene: 13. DNA of the CDR3: TGTGCCAGCAGGGCCCTAAGCGGGACCACCACCTACGAGCAGTACTTC. Translating gives CASRALSGTTTYEQYF.

This clone was counted only a few times. The chain has TRBV2 and TRBJ1-1; the D is unclear. CDR1 and CDR2 from the germline V gene are SNHLY and FYNNEI. V dropped 5 bases and J dropped 2 bases, with 9 bases sitting between them. The CDR3 has 13 amino acids. CDR3 loop: CASSLGYNTEAFF. CDR3 nucleotides: TGTGCCAGCAGTCTAGGATATAACACTGAAGCTTTCTTT.

V gene TRBV7-2 combines with J gene TRBJ2-5; TRBD2 agrees at 9 bases. Germline CDR1 SGHTA, CDR2 FQGNSA. The ends lost 6 bases at V and 2 bases at J; junction bases unmatched: 10. The CDR3 has 16 residues. Written as DNA, the CDR3 is TGTGCCAGCAGGAGAACCCGACTAGCGGTACAAGAGACCCAGTACTTC. This translates into CASRRTRLAVQETQYF.

This chain uses TRBV28 with TRBJ2-1; TRBD2 is a possible D gene (6 bases). The V gene lost 4 bases and the J gene lost 0 bases, with 13 bases spanning the gap. The CDR3 is 16 amino acids. Germline-derived CDR1 and CDR2 are MDHEN and SYDVKM. CDR3: CASSSPSESSYNEQFF. For the CDR3, the DNA is TGTGCCAGCAGTTCCCCTAGCGAAAGCTCCTACAATGAGCAGTTCTTC.

The chain uses TRBV5-1 and TRBJ1-1; possibly TRBD1 for D (6 bases). The CDR3 is 19 amino acids. The V gene lost 2 bases and the J gene lost 1 base, with 24 bases spanning the gap. Germline CDR1 reads SGHRS; CDR2 reads YFSETQ. The CDR3 loop is CASSLNPGAPGRPNTEAFF. Here the CDR3 DNA reads TGCGCCAGCAGCTTAAACCCAGGGGCCCCGGGTCGACCGAACACTGAAGCTTTCTTT.

The chain joins TRBV6-4 to TRBJ2-2; D may be TRBD1 or TRBD2 (5 bases each). The V end lost 8 bases, the J end lost 2 bases, and 12 bases lay between the germline ends. Germline loops: CDR1 MRHNA, CDR2 SNTAGT. The CDR3 covers 14 residues. The CDR3 spells CASRSRGNTGELFF. For the CDR3, the DNA is TGTGCCAGCCGGTCGAGGGGTAACACCGGGGAGCTGTTTTTT.

The V gene is TRBV7-8, the J gene TRBJ2-1, with 8 bases matching TRBD2. CDR1 SGHVS and CDR2 FQNEAQ come from the germline V gene. After removal of 2 bases from V and 7 bases from J, the junction contained 10 bases not matched to a gene. The CDR3 has 16 amino acids. CDR3 sequence reads: CASSLMVAGGVNEQFF. CDR3 in DNA: TGTGCCAGCAGCTTAATGGTTGCGGGAGGTGTTAATGAGCAGTTCTTC.

J is TRBJ2-1 and V is TRBV10-3; TRBD1 agrees at 9 bases. Looked up from germline, CDR1 is ENHRY and CDR2 is SYGVKD. CDR3 length: 14 residues. V lost 6 bases to trimming and J lost 9 bases; unmatched junction nucleotides: 9. This CDR3 is CAISRVTGGGEQFF. The DNA of the CDR3 is TGTGCCATCAGCCGAGTTACAGGGGGCGGTGAGCAGTTCTTC.

The CDR3 protein is CASSFLSSGQETQYF. The DNA of the CDR3 is TGTGCCAGCAGCTTTTTGTCTAGCGGACAAGAGACCCAGTACTTC. The chain is built from TRBV11-2 and TRBJ2-5; TRBD2 aligns across 7 bases. CDR1 is SGHAT and CDR2 is FQNNGV in the germline V gene. The CDR3 consists of 15 residues. With 3 bases clipped from V and 2 bases from J, the junction kept 6 bases outside the gene matches.

The CDR3 DNA reads as TGTGCCAGCAGTTACTTAACGCGGGAGAGCTCCTACGAGCAGTACTTC. It specifies CASSYLTRESSYEQYF. The V gene is TRBV6-6, the J gene TRBJ2-7; TRBD2 matches 7 bases. V lost 1 base, J lost 0 bases, and 6 bases stayed unmatched. This CDR3 spans 16 amino acids. The germline CDR1 and CDR2 sequences are MNHNY and SVGAGI (reference sequence).